This is a list of T cell receptor beta chains from one sample in a study of blood T cell repertoires in COVID-19. The table came from immunoSEQ multiplex PCR; TCRdb's copy has only in-frame clones and leaves some out. In the table there are a few hundred thousand clones, 65% to 85% of which are singletons. The specimen sequenced was PBMCs or T cells enriched from blood (not recorded which). These receptors were collected from a man in his thirties or forties with acute COVID-19. Each CDR3 is given with its conserved first and last residue. A D gene is named only where the DNA matches it firmly. For some rows the clone size is stated as once, few or many, or as a class when expanded; others skip it.

-	TRBV28	TRBJ2-1	TRBD2	TGTGCCAGCAGTTTCTCCACTAGCGGATACAATGAGCAGTTCTTC	CASSFSTSGYNEQFF
-	TRBV24-1	TRBJ2-3	-	TGTGCCACCAGTGGACAGACAGATACGCAGTATTTT	CATSGQTDTQYF
-	TRBV7-9	TRBJ2-5	TRBD1	TGTGCCAGCAGCTTAGGGACAGGGGGCGTTCAAGAGACCCAGTACTTC	CASSLGTGGVQETQYF
-	TRBV13	TRBJ1-1	-	TGTGCCAGCAGCTCCTCGGACCGGGGACTTGCTGCTGAAGCTTTCTTT	CASSSSDRGLAAEAFF
-	TRBV24-1	TRBJ2-3	-	TGTGCCACCAGTGGACTTAACACAGATACGCAGTATTTT	CATSGLNTDTQYF
few	TRBV5-4	TRBJ1-1	-	TGTGCCAGCAGCTCCCCGGAGGGCAGGACTGAAGCTTTCTTT	CASSSPEGRTEAFF
few	TRBV5-5	TRBJ2-6	-	TGTGCCAGCAGCTTGGCTAACTCTGGGGCCAACGTCCTGACTTTC	CASSLANSGANVLTF
few	TRBV28	TRBJ1-2	-	TGTGCCAGCATCACCGGCGGACACAGTCTACAAATTAACTATGGCTACACCTTC	CASITGGHSLQINYGYTF
-	TRBV10-3	TRBJ2-3	-	TGTGCCATCACAAAGGGAGCATCCGGGCCAGATACGCAGTATTTT	CAITKGASGPDTQYF
-	TRBV28	TRBJ2-3	TRBD2	TGTGCCAGCGCCTCTGGTAGCGGGGGGACAGATACGCAGTATTTT	CASASGSGGTDTQYF
-	TRBV29-1	TRBJ1-2	-	TGCAGCGTTTCGGCCCTTCGGGATGGCTACACCTTC	CSVSALRDGYTF
-	TRBV6-5	TRBJ2-1	TRBD2	TGTGCCAGCAACCCACCCGGGGGGATTAACAATGAGCAGTTCTTC	CASNPPGGINNEQFF
-	TRBV5-1	TRBJ1-2	-	TGCGCCAGCAAAGGACAGCACTATGGCTACACCTTC	CASKGQHYGYTF
once	TRBV28	TRBJ2-7	-	TGTGCCAGCAGGGCGGTTCAGGGGGGAGTCTACGAGCAGTACTTC	CASRAVQGGVYEQYF
-	TRBV15	TRBJ2-7	TRBD1	TGTGCCACCAGCAGGGGACAGGATTCGCCCGAGCAGTACTTC	CATSRGQDSPEQYF
-	TRBV5-6	TRBJ2-2	TRBD1	TGTGCCAGCAGCCCCGGGACAGGGGCTTCCGGGGAGCTGTTTTTT	CASSPGTGASGELFF
-	TRBV10-2	TRBJ2-1	-	TGCGCCAGCAGTGTAGGCGGGGGCCCCTACAATGAGCAGTTCTTC	CASSVGGGPYNEQFF
-	TRBV5-1	TRBJ2-2	-	TGCGCCAGCAGCTTAGCACAGGCCGGGGAGCTGTTTTTT	CASSLAQAGELFF
few	TRBV5-1	TRBJ1-2	-	TGCGCCAGCAGCATGGGGTTAGATGGCTACACCTTC	CASSMGLDGYTF
-	TRBV27	TRBJ2-1	TRBD2	TGTGCCAGCAGTTTACTCGGGGGGGCCGGCGATGAGCAGTTCTTC	CASSLLGGAGDEQFF
-	TRBV14	TRBJ2-7	TRBD2	TGTGCCAGCAGTTGGGGCGGGAGCTCCTACGAGCAGTACTTC	CASSWGGSSYEQYF
-	TRBV11-2	TRBJ2-2	TRBD2	TGTGCCAGCAGCTTAGCCGGGGGGGCTCACACCGGGGAGCTGTTTTTT	CASSLAGGAHTGELFF
-	TRBV10-3	TRBJ2-7	TRBD2	TGTGCCATCAGTGAGCCCCGGGAGGGATACGAGCAGTACTTC	CAISEPREGYEQYF
few	TRBV7-3	TRBJ2-7	-	TGTGCCAGCAGCGCCGGACAGAGACCTGACGAGCAGTACTTC	CASSAGQRPDEQYF
once	TRBV12-3/TRBV12-4	TRBJ2-7	TRBD1	TGTGCCAGCAGTTTAAACAGGGGGAAGTACTTC	CASSLNRGKYF
-	TRBV7-9	TRBJ1-2	TRBD1	TGTGCCAGCAGCCTGGACAGGGAAGTGCGGTCCTGGAGCTACACCTTC	CASSLDREVRSWSYTF